This entry features one T cell receptor beta chain sequence. What it binds is unknown. This sample is drawn from a study of T cell responses to AZD1222 COVID-19 vaccine. Study-level findings and limits: Baseline seropositivity characterized only six AZD1222 recipients.

Germline V lookup: CDR1 MNHEY, CDR2 SVGAGI. V dropped 2 bases and J dropped 1 base, with 12 bases sitting between them. The CDR3 is 16 residues long. Only in-frame clones appear in the TCRdb table, and some are missing; sequencing was by immunoSEQ multiplex PCR. Of about 150,000 clones in the sample, 70% to 90% were seen once. The TCR comes from an adult in good health. V and J are TRBV6-5 and TRBJ2-4; tentative D call: TRBD1 (6 bases). The sequencing used peripheral blood, collected on day 0 of MenACWY control vaccination. CDR3 region: CASSYGLQGAKNIQYF. As DNA, the CDR3 is TGTGCCAGCAGTTACGGGTTACAGGGCGCCAAAAACATTCAGTACTTC.